This section outlines one TCR beta chain sequence together with its context. With two-round multiplex PCR, TCR beta CDR3 sequences were amplified from genomic DNA. Amplification during the initial PCR round employed primers specific to each TRBV and TRBJ gene. MiXCR, run by TCRdb on the multiplex PCR reads, gives a single entry per CDR3 protein. The table lists some 38,000 distinct CDR3 sequences, around 22% of them singletons, with less than 30% in the top ten. The CDR3 sequence is 17 residues long. Germline CDR1 is SGHTA and CDR2 is FQGNSA. The V end lost 1 base, the J end lost 1 base, and 15 bases lay between the germline ends. The data belong to a study of prognosis after radiotherapy for stage I lung cancer. Study details: Radiotherapy took the form of SBRT (3 to 5 fractions) with a biologically effective dose of at least 100 Gy. Distant metastases arose in several patients, median roughly 7 months post-radiotherapy; some 15 had no significant progression.

The rearrangement uses TRBV7-2 and TRBJ2-3; D possibly corresponds to TRBD2 (6 bases). The TCR sequence derives from a donor over 45 with non-small cell lung cancer. The source material was PBMCs, sampled before or after stereotactic body radiation therapy (not recorded which). This CDR3 reads CASSLGLGVGRTDTQYF. CDR3 bases: TGTGCCAGCAGCTTAGGACTAGGGGTCGGCCGCACAGATACGCAGTATTTT.